This TCR beta chain was identified in a study of OX40 agonist ivuxolimab in advanced cancers. Germline loops: CDR1 MDHEN, CDR2 SYDVKM. Trimming cost V 5 bases and J 0 bases; bases outside gene matches: 7. The CDR3 is 17 amino acids. The assay was immunoSEQ multiplex PCR, and TCRdb's table has in-frame clones only and misses some. The profile shows approximately 99,000 clones, approximately 94% of them singletons. The material was CD4+ or CD8+ T cells sorted from blood, obtained in a trial of the OX40 agonist ivuxolimab. V is TRBV28 and J is TRBJ2-6; 7 bases align to TRBD2. The TCR comes from an adult with an advanced solid tumor such as melanoma, head and neck, liver or kidney cancer. CDR3 loop: CASSLRGRSSGANVLTF. The CDR3 coding sequence is TGTGCCAGCAGTCTGCGGGGGAGGAGCTCTGGGGCCAACGTCCTGACTTTC.